The present entry profiles one T cell receptor (beta chain) with its context. Trimming pared 7 bases from V and 4 bases from J, leaving 13 bases between. CDR1 is SNHLY, CDR2 FYNNEI, per germline. This CDR3 has 13 amino acids. Clones were sequenced by immunoSEQ multiplex PCR, and TCRdb holds only the in-frame ones, with some missing. The sample has under 200,000 clones, about nine tenths seen once. This sample is drawn from a study of blood T cell repertoires in COVID-19. Study in general: Acute and convalescent COVID-19 samples came from the United States, Italy and Spain.

This sequence joins TRBV2 and TRBJ1-1, with TRBD1 as a possible D gene (6 bases). This TCR was sampled from a man between 18 and 35 years old with active or convalescent COVID-19. The sample comprised peripheral blood. CDR3 DNA: TGTGCCAGCACCTCAGGGGAGGGCACTGAAGCTTTCTTT. This sequence encodes CASTSGEGTEAFF.